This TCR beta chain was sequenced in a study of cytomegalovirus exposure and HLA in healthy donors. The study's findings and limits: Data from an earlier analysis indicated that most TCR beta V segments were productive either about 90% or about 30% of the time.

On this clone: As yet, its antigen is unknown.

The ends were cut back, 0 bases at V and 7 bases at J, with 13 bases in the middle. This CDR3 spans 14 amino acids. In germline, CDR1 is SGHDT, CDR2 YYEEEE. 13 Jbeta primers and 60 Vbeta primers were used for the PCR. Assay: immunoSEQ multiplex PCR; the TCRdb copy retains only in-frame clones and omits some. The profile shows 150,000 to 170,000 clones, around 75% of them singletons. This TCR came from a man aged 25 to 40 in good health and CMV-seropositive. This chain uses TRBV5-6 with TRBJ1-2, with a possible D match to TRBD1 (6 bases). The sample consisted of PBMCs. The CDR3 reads CASSLGQGRGGYTF. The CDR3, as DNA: TGTGCCAGCAGCTTGGGTCAGGGGCGCGGTGGCTACACCTTC.